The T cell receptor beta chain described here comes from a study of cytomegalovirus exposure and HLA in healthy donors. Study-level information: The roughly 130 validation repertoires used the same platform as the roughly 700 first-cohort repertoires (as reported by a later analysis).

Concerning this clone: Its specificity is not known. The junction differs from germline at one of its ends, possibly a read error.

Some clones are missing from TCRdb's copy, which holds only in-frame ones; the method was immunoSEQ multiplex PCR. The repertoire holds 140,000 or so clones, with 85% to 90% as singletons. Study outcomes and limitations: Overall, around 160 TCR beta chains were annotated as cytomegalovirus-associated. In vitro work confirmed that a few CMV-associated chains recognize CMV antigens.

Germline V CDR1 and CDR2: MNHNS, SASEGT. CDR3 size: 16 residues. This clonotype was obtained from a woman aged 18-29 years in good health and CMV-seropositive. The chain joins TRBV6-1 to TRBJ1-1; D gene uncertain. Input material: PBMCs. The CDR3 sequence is CASREERNRPGTEAFF. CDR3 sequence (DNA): TGTGCCAGCAGGGAAGAGCGGAACCGGCCAGGCACTGAAGCTTTCTTT.